Shown below are 10 T cell receptor beta chains from a single sample sequenced in a study of T cells in Graves' hyperthyroidism and ophthalmopathy. From RNA transcripts, TCR beta CDR3 regions were amplified. First-round RT-PCR with HTBI primers amplified the TCR CDR3 region. TCRdb analysed the multiplex PCR reads with MiXCR anew, one entry per CDR3 protein. The data contain about 350,000 distinct CDR3 sequences, around 18% of them singletons. The material sequenced was blood. These receptors were taken from a woman between 35 and 50 years old with Graves' ophthalmopathy.

This clonotype was seen ten or more times. The CDR3 sequence is CASSSGTAYNQPQHF. CDR3 coding DNA: TGTGCCAGCAGCTCCGGGACGGCTTACAATCAGCCCCAGCATTTT. This chain connects TRBV7-2 to TRBJ1-5; possibly TRBD1 for D (5 bases). The CDR3 runs 15 residues. From germline, CDR1 is SGHTA and CDR2 FQGNSA. V was clipped by 4 bases and J by 3 bases, with 13 bases between them.

Ten or more counts support this clonotype. The V call is TRBV2, the J call TRBJ2-7; 8 nucleotides align to TRBD1. Germline V gives CDR1 SNHLY, CDR2 FYNNEI. Losses at the gene ends were 4 bases for V and 6 bases for J; bases not matched to a gene: 2. The CDR3 runs 12 residues. The CDR3 DNA follows: TGTGCCAGCAGTGGGACAGGGTTCGAGCAGTACTTC. It codes for CASSGTGFEQYF.

The chain is built from TRBV2 and TRBJ2-7; weak D call: TRBD1 (6 bases). Trimming cost V 8 bases and J 4 bases, with 15 bases left between them. CDR1 and CDR2 (germline): SNHLY, FYNNEI. The CDR3 contains 13 residues. Written as DNA, the CDR3 is TGTGCCAGCGCAGGACAGATTCCGTACGAGCAGTACTTC. Encoded protein: CASAGQIPYEQYF.

The chain combines TRBV30 with TRBJ2-5; 9 bases fit TRBD1. Germline values: CDR1 GTSNPN, CDR2 SVGIG (reference sequence). V was pared by 0 bases and J by 4 bases, with 15 bases of the junction left unmatched. The length of the CDR3 is 18 residues. CDR3 amino acids: CAWSVQKGRTGATETQYF. The CDR3 nucleotides are TGTGCCTGGAGTGTACAAAAGGGTCGGACAGGGGCGACAGAGACCCAGTACTTC.

Ten or more counts support this clonotype. The rearrangement links TRBV24-1 to TRBJ2-5, with 11 bases identical to TRBD2. The CDR3 runs 15 residues. Germline trimming cut 1 base from V and 4 bases from J; bases unmatched to any gene: 1. Germline V gene data show CDR1 as KGHDR and CDR2 as SFDVKD. The CDR3 sequence is CATSDLLAGVETQYF. In nucleotides, the CDR3 is TGTGCCACCAGTGATTTACTAGCGGGAGTAGAGACCCAGTACTTC.

Concerning this clonotype itself: Germline and junction disagree at one end, which may indicate a read error. The V call is TRBV6-2 or TRBV6-3, the J call TRBJ1-6; D is unresolved. CDR1 and CDR2 from the germline V gene are MNHEY and SVGEGT. The CDR3 totals 14 residues. CDR3 bases: TGTGCCAGCAGTTTCGCGCTCCTTAATTCACCCCTCCTCTTT. It yields the protein CASSFALLNSPLLF.

The CDR3 DNA sequence: TGTGCCAGCAGCCAGAATAGCGGGAGGTCTAATGACGAGCAGTACTTC. Residues: CASSQNSGRSNDEQYF. This sequence joins TRBV3-1 and TRBJ2-7, with 10 bases matching TRBD2. The CDR3 spans 16 residues. Germline CDR1 is LGHDT and CDR2 is YNNKEL (reference sequence). V lost 3 bases, J lost 5 bases, and 10 bases stayed unmatched.

This clonotype has ten or more counts. This chain uses TRBV12-3 or TRBV12-4 with TRBJ1-1; the D is unclear. V lost 0 bases and J 7 bases, leaving 6 bases between the germline ends. The CDR3 runs to 12 residues. The DNA for the CDR3 is TGTGCCAGCAGTTTAGCTCTGGGTGAAGCTTTCTTT. It codes for CASSLALGEAFF.

This clonotype appeared many times. The V and J genes are TRBV7-8 and TRBJ2-5; tentatively, D is TRBD1 or TRBD2 (5 bases each). There are 13 residues in the CDR3. Germline CDR1 is SGHVS and CDR2 is FQNEAQ. V was pared by 4 bases and J by 9 bases, with 15 bases between. CDR3 coding DNA: TGTGCCAGCAGCTATACTAGGGGCAGGGCCCAGTACTTC. Its translation is CASSYTRGRAQYF. The full variable domain, in which reference TRBV7-8 and TRBJ2-5 provide the parts outside the CDR3, is GAGVSQSPRYKVAKRGQDVALRCDPISGHVSLFWYQQALGQGPEFLTYFQNEAQLDKSGLPSDRFFAERPEGSVSTLKIQRTQQEDSAVYLCASSYTRGRAQYFGPGTRLLVL.

The table lists this clonotype with many counts. This chain connects TRBV29-1 to TRBJ2-7; the match to TRBD2 covers 9 bases. In germline, CDR1 is SQVTM, CDR2 ANQGSEA. The CDR3 spans 14 residues. V was pared by 4 bases and J by 4 bases, with 8 bases of the junction left unmatched. CDR3 in DNA: TGCAGCGTTGGTGGAGCGGGAGGCTTGTACGAGCAGTACTTC. As protein: CSVGGAGGLYEQYF.